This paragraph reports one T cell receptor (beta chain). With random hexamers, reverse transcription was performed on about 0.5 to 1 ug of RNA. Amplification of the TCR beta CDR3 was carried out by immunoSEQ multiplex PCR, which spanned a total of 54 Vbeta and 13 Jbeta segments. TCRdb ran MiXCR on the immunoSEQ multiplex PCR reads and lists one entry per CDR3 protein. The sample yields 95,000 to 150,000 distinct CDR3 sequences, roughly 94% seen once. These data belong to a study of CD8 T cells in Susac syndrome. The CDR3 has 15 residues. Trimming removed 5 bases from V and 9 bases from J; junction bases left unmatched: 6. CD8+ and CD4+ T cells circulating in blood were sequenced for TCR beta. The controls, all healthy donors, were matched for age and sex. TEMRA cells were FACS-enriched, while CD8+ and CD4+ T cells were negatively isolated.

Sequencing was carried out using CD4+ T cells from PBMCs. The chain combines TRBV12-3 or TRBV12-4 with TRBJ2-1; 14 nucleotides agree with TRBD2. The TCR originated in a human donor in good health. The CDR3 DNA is TGTGCCAGCAGTAAGGGACTAGCGGGAGTGTCTGAGCAGTTCTTC. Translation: CASSKGLAGVSEQFF.